This TCR beta chain derives from a study of Ad26.COV2.S vaccination and SARS-CoV-2 variants. Study-wide background: Enrolled in COV1001, the donor was in the Ad26.COV2.S trial arm, which received the vaccine. Ad26.COV2.S given intramuscularly, once or twice 56 days apart. Broader study findings: Vaccine recipients had higher spike-specific TCR breadth than placebo recipients.

Regarding treatment: some 20 received Ad26.COV2.S at low or high dose, single or two shots; about 5 received placebo; per-sample allocation not given. Sampling occurred on day 63 after the first vaccine or placebo injection. Regarding this clone: No antigen is known for it.

Produced via immunoSEQ multiplex PCR; TCRdb's table is partial and in-frame only. Of 300,000 to 350,000 clones listed, 88% are singletons. V shed 5 bases and J shed 5 bases, with 9 bases lying between them. Germline V lookup: CDR1 SGHVS, CDR2 FQNEAQ. This CDR3 contains 12 residues. The sequencing here drew on peripheral blood, taken in a trial of Ad26.COV2.S vaccine versus placebo. The TCR originated in a person between 18 and 59 years old who received the Ad26.COV2.S COVID-19 vaccine or a placebo. The V call is TRBV7-8, the J call TRBJ1-1; D might be TRBD1 (5 bases). The CDR3 DNA reads TGTGCCAGCAGCCTCAGGGAAACTGAAGCTTTCTTT. Residues: CASSLRETEAFF.